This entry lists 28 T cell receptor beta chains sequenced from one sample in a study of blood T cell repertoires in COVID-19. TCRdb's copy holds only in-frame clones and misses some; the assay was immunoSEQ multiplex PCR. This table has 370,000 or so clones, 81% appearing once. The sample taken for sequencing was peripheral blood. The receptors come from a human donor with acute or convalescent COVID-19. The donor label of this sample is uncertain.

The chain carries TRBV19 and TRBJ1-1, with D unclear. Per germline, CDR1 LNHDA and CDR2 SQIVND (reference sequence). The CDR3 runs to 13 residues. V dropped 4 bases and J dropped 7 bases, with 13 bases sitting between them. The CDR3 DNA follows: TGTGCCAGTAGTAGAACTAGGACGGGTGAAGCTTTCTTT. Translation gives CASSRTRTGEAFF.

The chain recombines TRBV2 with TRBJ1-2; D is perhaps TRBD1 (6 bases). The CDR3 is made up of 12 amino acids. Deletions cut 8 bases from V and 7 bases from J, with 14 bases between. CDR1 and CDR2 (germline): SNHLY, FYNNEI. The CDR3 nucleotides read TGTGCCAGCGGGAGGGACACCCGTGGCTACACCTTC. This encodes CASGRDTRGYTF.

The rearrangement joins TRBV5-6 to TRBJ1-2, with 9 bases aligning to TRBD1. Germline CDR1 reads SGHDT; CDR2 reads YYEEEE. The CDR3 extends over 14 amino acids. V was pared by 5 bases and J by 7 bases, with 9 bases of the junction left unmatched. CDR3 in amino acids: CASRIRDREAGYTF. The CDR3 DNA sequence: TGTGCCAGCAGAATCCGGGACAGGGAAGCTGGCTACACCTTC.

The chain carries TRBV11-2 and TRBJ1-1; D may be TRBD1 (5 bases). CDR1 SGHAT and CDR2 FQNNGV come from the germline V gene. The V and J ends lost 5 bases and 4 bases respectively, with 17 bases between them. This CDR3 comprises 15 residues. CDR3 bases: TGTGCCAGCAGCCAAACCCCCGGGGGTCTCACTGAAGCTTTCTTT. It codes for CASSQTPGGLTEAFF.

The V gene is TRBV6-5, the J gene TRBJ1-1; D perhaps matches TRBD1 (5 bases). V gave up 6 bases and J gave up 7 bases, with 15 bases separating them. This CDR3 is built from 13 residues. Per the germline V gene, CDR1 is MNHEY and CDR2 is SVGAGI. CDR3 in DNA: TGTGCCAGCAGATCGCAGCGAACAGGTGAAGCTTTCTTT. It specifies CASRSQRTGEAFF.

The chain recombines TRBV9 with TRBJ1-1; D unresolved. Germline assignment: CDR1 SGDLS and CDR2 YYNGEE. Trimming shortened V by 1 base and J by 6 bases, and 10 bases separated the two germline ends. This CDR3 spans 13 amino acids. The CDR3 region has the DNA TGTGCCAGCAGCGTAACGCACAATGCTGAAGCTTTCTTT. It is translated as CASSVTHNAEAFF.

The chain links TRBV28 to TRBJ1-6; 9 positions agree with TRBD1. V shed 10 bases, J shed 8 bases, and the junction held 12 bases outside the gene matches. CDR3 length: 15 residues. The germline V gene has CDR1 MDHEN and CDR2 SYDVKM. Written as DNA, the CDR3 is TGTGCCACGCATCCACGGGACAGGGTCTATTCACCCCTCCACTTT. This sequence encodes CATHPRDRVYSPLHF.

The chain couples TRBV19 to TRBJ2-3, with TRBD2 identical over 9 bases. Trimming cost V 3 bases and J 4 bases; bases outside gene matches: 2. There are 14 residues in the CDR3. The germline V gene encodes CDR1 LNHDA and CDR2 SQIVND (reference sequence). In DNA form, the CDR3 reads TGTGCCAGTAGTATTGGGACTAGCCCAGATACGCAGTATTTT. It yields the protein CASSIGTSPDTQYF.

The CDR3 coding sequence is TGTGCCAGCAGGACACAGGAATCTGGAAACACCATATATTTT. Protein: CASRTQESGNTIYF. The V and J genes are TRBV28 and TRBJ1-3; maybe TRBD1 (5 bases). The CDR3 has 14 residues. CDR1 and CDR2 from the germline V gene are MDHEN and SYDVKM. Trimming took off 6 bases at V and 1 base at J, with 10 bases between the two ends.

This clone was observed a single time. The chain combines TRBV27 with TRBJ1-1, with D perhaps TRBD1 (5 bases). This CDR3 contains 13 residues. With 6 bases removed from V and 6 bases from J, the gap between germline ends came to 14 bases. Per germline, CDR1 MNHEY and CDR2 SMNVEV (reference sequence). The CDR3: CASSLGHFAEAFF. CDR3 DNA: TGTGCCAGCAGCCTCGGACATTTCGCTGAAGCTTTCTTT.

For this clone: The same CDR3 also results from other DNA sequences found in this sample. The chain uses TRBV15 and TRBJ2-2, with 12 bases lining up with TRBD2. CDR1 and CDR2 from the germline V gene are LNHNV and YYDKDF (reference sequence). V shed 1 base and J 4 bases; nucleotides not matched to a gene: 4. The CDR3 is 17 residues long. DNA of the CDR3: TGTGCCACCAGCAGAGGGCTAGCGGGAGGGCCCACCGGGGAGCTGTTTTTT. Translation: CATSRGLAGGPTGELFF.

This chain's CDR3 is CAWSSLRGRTYEQYF. In DNA, the CDR3 is TGTGCCTGGAGTAGCCTTCGCGGGCGAACCTACGAGCAGTACTTC. The chain employs TRBV30 and TRBJ2-7, with a tentative D call TRBD2 (5 bases). Germline-derived CDR1 and CDR2 are GTSNPN and SVGIG (reference sequence). The CDR3 has 15 amino acids. V lost 2 bases, J lost 2 bases, and 16 bases lay in between. The full variable domain, with the rest looked up from reference TRBV30 and TRBJ2-7, is SQTIHQWPATLVQPVGSPLSLECTVEGTSNPNLYWYRQAAGRGLQLLFYSVGIGQISSEVPQNLSASRPQDRQFILSSKKLLLSDSGFYLCAWSSLRGRTYEQYFGPGTRLTVT.

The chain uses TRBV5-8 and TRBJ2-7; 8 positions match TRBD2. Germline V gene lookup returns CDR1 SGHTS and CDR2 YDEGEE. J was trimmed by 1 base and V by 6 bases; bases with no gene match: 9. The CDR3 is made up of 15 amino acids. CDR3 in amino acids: CASNRGGVRSYEQYF. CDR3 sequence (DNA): TGTGCCAGCAACCGGGGGGGGGTGAGGTCCTACGAGCAGTACTTC.

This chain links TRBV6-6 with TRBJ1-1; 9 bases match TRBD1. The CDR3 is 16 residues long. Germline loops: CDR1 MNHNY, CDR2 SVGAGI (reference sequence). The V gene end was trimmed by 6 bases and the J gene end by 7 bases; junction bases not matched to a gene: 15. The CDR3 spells CASRPLGQGVDYEAFF. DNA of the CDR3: TGTGCCAGCAGACCTTTGGGACAGGGAGTCGACTATGAAGCTTTCTTT.

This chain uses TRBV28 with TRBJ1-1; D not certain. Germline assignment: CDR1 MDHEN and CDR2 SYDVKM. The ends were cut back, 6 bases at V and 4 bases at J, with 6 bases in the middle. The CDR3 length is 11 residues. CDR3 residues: CASRGFTEAFF. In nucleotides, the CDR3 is TGTGCCAGCAGGGGCTTCACTGAAGCTTTCTTT. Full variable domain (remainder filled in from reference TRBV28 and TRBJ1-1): DVKVTQSSRYLVKRTGEKVFLECVQDMDHENMFWYRQDPGLGLRLIYFSYDVKMKEKGDIPEGYSVSREKKERFSLILESASTNQTSMYLCASRGFTEAFFGQGTRLTVV.

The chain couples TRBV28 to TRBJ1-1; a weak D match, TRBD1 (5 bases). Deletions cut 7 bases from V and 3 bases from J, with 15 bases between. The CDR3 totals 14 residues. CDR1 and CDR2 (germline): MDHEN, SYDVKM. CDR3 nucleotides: TGTGCCAGCACTTACAGGTTGTGGGACACTGAAGCTTTCTTT. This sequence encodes CASTYRLWDTEAFF.

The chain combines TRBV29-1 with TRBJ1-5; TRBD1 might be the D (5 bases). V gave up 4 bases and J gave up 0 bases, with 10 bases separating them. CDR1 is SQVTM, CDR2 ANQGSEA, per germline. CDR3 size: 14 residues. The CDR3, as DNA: TGCAGCGTTGCGACAGTCAATAGCAATCAGCCCCAGCATTTT. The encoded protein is CSVATVNSNQPQHF.

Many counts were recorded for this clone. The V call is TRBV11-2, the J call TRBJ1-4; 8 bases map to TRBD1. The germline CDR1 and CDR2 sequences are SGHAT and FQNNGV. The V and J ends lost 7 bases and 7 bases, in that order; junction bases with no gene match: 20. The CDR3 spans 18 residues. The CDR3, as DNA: TGTGCCAGCACCTTTAAGGGGGCAGGGGGCAGTTTAAGTGAAAAACTGTTTTTT. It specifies CASTFKGAGGSLSEKLFF.

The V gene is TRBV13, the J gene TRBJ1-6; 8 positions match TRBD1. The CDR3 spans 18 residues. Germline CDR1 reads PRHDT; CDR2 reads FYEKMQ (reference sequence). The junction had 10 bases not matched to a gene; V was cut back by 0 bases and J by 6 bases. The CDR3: CASSLGAGDRGLNSPLHF. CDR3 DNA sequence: TGTGCCAGCAGCTTAGGGGCCGGAGACAGGGGCCTTAATTCACCCCTCCACTTT.

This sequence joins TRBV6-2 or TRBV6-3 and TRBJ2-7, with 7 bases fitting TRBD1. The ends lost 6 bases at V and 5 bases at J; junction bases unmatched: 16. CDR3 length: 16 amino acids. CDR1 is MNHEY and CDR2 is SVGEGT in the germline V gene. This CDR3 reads CASSPNFDRAGNEQYF. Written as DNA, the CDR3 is TGTGCCAGCAGCCCAAATTTCGACAGGGCGGGCAACGAGCAGTACTTC.

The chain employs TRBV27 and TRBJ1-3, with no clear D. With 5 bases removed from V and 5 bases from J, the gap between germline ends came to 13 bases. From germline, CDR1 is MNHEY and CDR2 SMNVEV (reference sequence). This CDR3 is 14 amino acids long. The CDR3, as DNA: TGTGCCAGCAGTCACCAAGGAGAACGAAACACCATATATTTT. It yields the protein CASSHQGERNTIYF.

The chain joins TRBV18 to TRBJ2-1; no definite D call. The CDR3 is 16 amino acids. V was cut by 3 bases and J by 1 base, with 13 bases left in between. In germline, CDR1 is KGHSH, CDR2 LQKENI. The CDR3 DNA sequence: TGTGCCAGCTCACCTGTTCAGTTGTCTTCCTACAATGAGCAGTTCTTC. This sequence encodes CASSPVQLSSYNEQFF.

CDR3 nucleotide sequence: TGCGCCAGCAGCTTGGTGGCAGGGAAGGACTATGGCTACACCTTC. Amino acids: CASSLVAGKDYGYTF. The chain is built from TRBV5-1 and TRBJ1-2; TRBD1 might be the D (5 bases). CDR3 length: 15 residues. Germline lookup yields CDR1 SGHRS and CDR2 YFSETQ. Trimming cost V 0 bases and J 3 bases, with 12 bases left between them.

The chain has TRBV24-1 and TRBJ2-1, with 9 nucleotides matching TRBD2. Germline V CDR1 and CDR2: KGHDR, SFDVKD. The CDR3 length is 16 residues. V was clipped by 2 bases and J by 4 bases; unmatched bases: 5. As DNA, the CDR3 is TGTGCCACCAGTGATTATAGCGGGGGTCGTTACAATGAGCAGTTCTTC. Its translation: CATSDYSGGRYNEQFF.

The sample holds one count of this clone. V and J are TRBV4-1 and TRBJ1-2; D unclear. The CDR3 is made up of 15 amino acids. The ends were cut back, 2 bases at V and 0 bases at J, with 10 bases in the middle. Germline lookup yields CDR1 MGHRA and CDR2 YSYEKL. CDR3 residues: CASSQRFGSNYGYTF. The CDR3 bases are TGCGCCAGCAGCCAACGTTTCGGTTCTAACTATGGCTACACCTTC.

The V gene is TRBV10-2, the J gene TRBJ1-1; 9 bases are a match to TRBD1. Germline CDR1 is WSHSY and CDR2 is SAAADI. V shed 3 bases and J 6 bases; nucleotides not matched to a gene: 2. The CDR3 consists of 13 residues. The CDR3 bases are TGCGCCAGCAGTGATACAGGGGGCGCTGAAGCTTTCTTT. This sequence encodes CASSDTGGAEAFF.

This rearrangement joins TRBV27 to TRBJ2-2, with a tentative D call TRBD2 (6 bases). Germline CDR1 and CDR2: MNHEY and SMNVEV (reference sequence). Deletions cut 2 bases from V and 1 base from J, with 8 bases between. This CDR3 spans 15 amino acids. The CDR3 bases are TGTGCCAGCAGTTTAACTAGCCTGAACACCGGGGAGCTGTTTTTT. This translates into CASSLTSLNTGELFF.

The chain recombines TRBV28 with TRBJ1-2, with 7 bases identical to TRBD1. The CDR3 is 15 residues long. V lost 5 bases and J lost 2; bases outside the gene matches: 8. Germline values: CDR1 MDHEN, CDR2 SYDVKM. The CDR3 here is CASSAYRGSNYGYTF. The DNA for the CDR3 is TGTGCCAGCAGTGCCTACAGGGGATCCAACTATGGCTACACCTTC.